Detailed here is one T cell receptor beta chain. This CDR3 is built from 14 residues. Trimming removed 3 bases from V and 3 bases from J, with 10 bases in between. Germline lookup yields CDR1 LNHDA and CDR2 SQIVND (reference sequence). In the source study's methods: Amplifying reference gene primers gave estimates of nucleated cell counts. Produced via immunoSEQ multiplex PCR; TCRdb's table is partial and in-frame only. D and trimming come from the DNA, and the V and J calls and clone size come from that table. Of about 64,000 clones listed, 70% to 85% are singletons. This sample is drawn from a study of blood T cell repertoires in COVID-19. About the study: The United States, Italy and Spain supplied acute and convalescent COVID-19 samples. The analysed material was cDNA or gDNA that came from T cells, B-cell-depleted T cells, or PBMCs.

The specimen sequenced was peripheral blood. The V and J genes are TRBV19 and TRBJ2-3; a weak D match, TRBD2 (5 bases). This receptor was obtained from a woman aged 55-70 years with acute or convalescent COVID-19. The CDR3 DNA is TGTGCCAGTAGTATGGGAGTCAAGACAGATACGCAGTATTTT. This gives the protein CASSMGVKTDTQYF.